This TCR beta chain is from a study of control samples from healthy donors and cancer patients. The assay was immunoSEQ multiplex PCR, and TCRdb's table has in-frame clones only and misses some. This table holds about 130,000 clones, almost 95% found once. Trimming removed 1 base from V and 5 bases from J; junction bases left unmatched: 7. There are 15 residues in the CDR3. Germline V gene data show CDR1 as LNHDA and CDR2 as SQIVND (reference sequence). This clone was observed once. Sequencing was carried out using PBMCs. V is TRBV19 and J is TRBJ2-7, with 8 nucleotides matching TRBD1. The TCR comes from a man older than 75 with head and neck cancer. CDR3 in amino acids: CASSIASRGRDEQYF. Written as DNA, the CDR3 is TGTGCCAGTAGTATAGCGTCCAGGGGGCGAGACGAGCAGTACTTC.